What follows are 24 T cell receptor beta chains derived from one specimen sequenced in a study of CD8 T cells in ankylosing spondylitis. Findings and limits, study-wide: The study identified a TCR beta motif of under ten highly homologous variants that appeared characteristic of ankylosing spondylitis blood.

The antigens of these receptors remain unknown. TCRdb called the 5' RACE reads again in MiXCR, with one record for every CDR3 protein. The sample contains some 840,000 distinct CDR3 sequences, 12% of which appear only once. Sample: blood, either unsorted or a sorted T cell fraction (not recorded which). The source of these receptors is a male donor with ankylosing spondylitis.

This clonotype was detected ten times or more. The chain has TRBV27 and TRBJ2-3; D may be TRBD2 (5 bases). The CDR3 sequence is 15 residues long. Per germline, CDR1 MNHEY and CDR2 SMNVEV (reference sequence). Trimming shortened V by 5 bases and J by 2 bases, and 14 bases separated the two germline ends. The chain's CDR3 is CASSPRASFTDTQYF. For the CDR3, the DNA is TGTGCCAGCAGTCCGCGGGCCTCTTTCACAGATACGCAGTATTTT.

The gene calls are TRBV5-1 and TRBJ2-1, with D possibly being TRBD1 or TRBD2 (5 bases each). This CDR3 has 18 residues. CDR1 is SGHRS, CDR2 YFSETQ, per germline. The germline V and J ends were trimmed by 1 base and 4 bases, with 21 bases remaining between them. CDR3 sequence reads: CASSLFFGALLSYNEQFF. The CDR3 DNA reads as TGCGCCAGCAGCTTGTTCTTCGGGGCGCTATTAAGTTACAATGAGCAGTTCTTC.

The chain combines TRBV28 with TRBJ1-2; weak D call: TRBD1 (6 bases). Germline V gene lookup returns CDR1 MDHEN and CDR2 SYDVKM. The CDR3 runs to 15 residues. V was clipped by 7 bases and J by 0 bases, with 15 bases between them. The CDR3 is CASILRGGANYGYTF. CDR3 DNA: TGTGCCAGCATCCTTAGGGGGGGAGCTAACTATGGCTACACCTTC.

This clonotype was seen more than once but under ten times. The V call is TRBV10-3, the J call TRBJ1-2; D uncertain. Germline V lookup: CDR1 ENHRY, CDR2 SYGVKD. The CDR3 has 13 amino acids. The V gene lost 4 bases and the J gene lost 3 bases, with 9 bases spanning the gap. This CDR3 reads CAISAGQDYGYTF. As DNA, the CDR3 is TGTGCCATCAGTGCCGGGCAGGACTATGGCTACACCTTC.

The genes are TRBV28 and TRBJ2-7; 15 bases align to TRBD2. The CDR3 is 19 amino acids. V was pared by 6 bases and J by 0 bases, with 12 bases of the junction left unmatched. Germline values: CDR1 MDHEN, CDR2 SYDVKM. CDR3 residues: CASRLRGLAGGLFSYEQYF. The CDR3 DNA reads TGTGCCAGCAGGCTACGGGGACTAGCGGGAGGCCTGTTCTCCTACGAGCAGTACTTC.

CDR3 sequence reads: CASSRDRGLVGYTF. The CDR3 region has the DNA TGTGCCAGCAGCCGTGACAGGGGGCTCGTTGGCTACACCTTC. V gene TRBV7-2 combines with J gene TRBJ1-2, with TRBD1 matching 10 bases. Per germline, CDR1 SGHTA and CDR2 FQGNSA. The trim removed 5 bases at V and 7 bases at J, leaving 7 bases unmatched. The CDR3 totals 14 residues.

This clonotype has just a few counts. The chain recombines TRBV9 with TRBJ2-7; a possible D gene is TRBD1 (5 bases). V lost 4 bases and J 5 bases, leaving 19 bases between the germline ends. This CDR3 is built from 15 residues. Germline V gene lookup returns CDR1 SGDLS and CDR2 YYNGEE. The CDR3 nucleotides read TGTGCCAGCAGCCTCAGGGTAGGGGAAGGCGACGAGCAGTACTTC. Its protein product is CASSLRVGEGDEQYF.

This clonotype occurred many times. The chain recombines TRBV7-9 with TRBJ2-3, with D possibly TRBD2 on 5 matching bases. The length of the CDR3 is 14 residues. Germline CDR1 is SEHNR and CDR2 is FQNEAQ (reference sequence). Trimming shortened V by 5 bases and J by 0 bases, and 9 bases separated the two germline ends. The CDR3 DNA reads as TGTGCCAGCAGCGGACTCAGGAGCACAGATACGCAGTATTTT. Translated: CASSGLRSTDTQYF.

This chain links TRBV6-1 with TRBJ2-5; D gene unclear. Trimming left V 4 bases short and J 0 bases short, with 9 bases between. CDR3 length: 14 amino acids. Per the germline V gene, CDR1 is MNHNS and CDR2 is SASEGT. The CDR3 region is CASSALQYQETQYF. The CDR3 nucleotides are TGTGCCAGCAGTGCTCTACAGTACCAAGAGACCCAGTACTTC.

This clonotype appeared a few times. The rearrangement joins TRBV20-1 to TRBJ2-5; D remains unclear. The germline V gene has CDR1 DFQATT and CDR2 SNEGSKA (reference sequence). The CDR3 totals 14 residues. V lost 6 bases and J 2 bases, leaving 16 bases between the germline ends. CDR3 coding DNA: TGCAGTGCGTCCCTTGGGCCCATTCAAGAGACCCAGTACTTC. Translation: CSASLGPIQETQYF.

This clonotype was detected only a few times. One end of the junction fails to match germline, which may point to a read error. The V gene is TRBV7-2, the J gene TRBJ2-7, with TRBD2 matching over 9 bases. Germline V gives CDR1 SGHTA, CDR2 FQGNSA. CDR3 length: 14 residues. The CDR3, as DNA: TGTGCCAGCAGCCTAGCGGGATCGTCAGACGAGCAGTACTTC. This codes for CASSLAGSSDEQYF.

This clonotype appeared a few times. The V call is TRBV6-5, the J call TRBJ2-7; no clear D gene. The V gene lost 2 bases and the J gene lost 9 bases, with 17 bases spanning the gap. CDR1 is MNHEY and CDR2 is SVGAGI in the germline V gene. This CDR3 contains 14 residues. The chain's CDR3 is CASSYPGLTGGQYF. DNA for the CDR3: TGTGCCAGCAGTTACCCAGGCCTAACGGGCGGGCAGTACTTC.

This clonotype was recorded a few times. The rearrangement uses TRBV20-1 and TRBJ1-4; TRBD1 might be the D (6 bases). Germline V lookup: CDR1 DFQATT, CDR2 SNEGSKA (reference sequence). The V end lost 6 bases, the J end lost 3 bases, and 8 bases lay between the germline ends. CDR3 length equals 12 residues. CDR3 loop: CSADRPNEKLFF. CDR3 sequence (DNA): TGCAGTGCGGACAGACCTAATGAAAAACTGTTTTTT.

This clonotype showed up just a few times. The chain uses TRBV20-1 and TRBJ1-3; tentatively, D is TRBD1 (6 bases). CDR1 and CDR2 (germline): DFQATT, SNEGSKA (reference sequence). The germline V and J ends were trimmed by 6 bases and 0 bases, with 15 bases remaining between them. This CDR3 contains 15 residues. As DNA, the CDR3 is TGCAGTGCCAGGGTGGGGGCCCACTCTGGAAACACCATATATTTT. Protein product: CSARVGAHSGNTIYF.

CDR3 sequence: CASSAGVAYEQYF. In nucleotides, the CDR3 is TGTGCCAGCAGCGCCGGGGTAGCCTACGAGCAGTACTTC. V is TRBV27 and J is TRBJ2-7; D may be TRBD2 (5 bases). The ends were cut back, 6 bases at V and 2 bases at J, with 11 bases in the middle. This CDR3 has 13 amino acids. The germline V gene has CDR1 MNHEY and CDR2 SMNVEV (reference sequence).

This clonotype showed up just once. The CDR3 bases are TGTGCCAGCAGGATGACAGGGGGGTCTGCCGGGGAGCTGTTTTTT. Encoded protein: CASRMTGGSAGELFF. This rearrangement joins TRBV5-5 to TRBJ2-2; 9 bases agree with TRBD1. This CDR3 has 15 residues. V was clipped by 5 bases and J by 6 bases; unmatched bases: 8. CDR1 and CDR2 (germline): SGHKS, YYEKEE (reference sequence).

The chain has TRBV27 and TRBJ1-2; D possibly corresponds to TRBD1 (5 bases). This CDR3 spans 14 amino acids. V lost 5 bases, J lost 8 bases, and 18 bases lay in between. CDR1 and CDR2 from the germline V gene are MNHEY and SMNVEV (reference sequence). For the CDR3, the DNA is TGTGCCAGCAGTGTAACAAGGGGTTTGGGCGGCTACACCTTC. Its translation: CASSVTRGLGGYTF.

The J gene is TRBJ2-3, the V gene TRBV20-1, with 8 bases identical to TRBD2. J was trimmed by 3 bases and V by 7 bases; bases with no gene match: 9. This CDR3 contains 14 residues. Germline CDR1 and CDR2: DFQATT and SNEGSKA (reference sequence). The CDR3 reads CSVRERGWTDTQYF. CDR3 in DNA: TGCAGTGTCAGGGAGCGGGGGTGGACAGATACGCAGTATTTT.

This clonotype was counted only a few times. This chain connects TRBV29-1 to TRBJ1-2; D remains ambiguous. The CDR3 is 14 residues long. With 1 base removed from V and 0 bases from J, the gap between germline ends came to 9 bases. Germline loops: CDR1 SQVTM, CDR2 ANQGSEA. CDR3 protein: CSVEVSHSNYGYTF. The CDR3 nucleotides read TGCAGCGTTGAAGTTAGTCACTCTAACTATGGCTACACCTTC.

In this sample, this clonotype turned up many times. CDR3 sequence reads: CASSLRGESVYNEQFF. The CDR3 nucleotides read TGCGCCAGCAGCTTGCGCGGGGAATCCGTTTACAATGAGCAGTTCTTC. The V call is TRBV5-1, the J call TRBJ2-1, with D perhaps matching TRBD2 (6 bases). The germline V and J ends were trimmed by 1 base and 4 bases, with 15 bases remaining between them. Germline V gives CDR1 SGHRS, CDR2 YFSETQ. The CDR3 consists of 16 residues.

This chain links TRBV4-3 with TRBJ2-7; D not certain. This CDR3 is 13 amino acids long. V lost 0 bases and J 9 bases, leaving 12 bases between the germline ends. The germline CDR1 and CDR2 sequences are LGHNA and YSLEER. The CDR3 reads CASSQEVGLGQYF. The CDR3 DNA reads as TGCGCCAGCAGCCAAGAGGTCGGCTTAGGGCAGTACTTC.

This rearrangement joins TRBV3-1 to TRBJ2-7; D possibly corresponds to TRBD1 (6 bases). The ends were cut back, 4 bases at V and 6 bases at J, with 19 bases in the middle. The germline V gene encodes CDR1 LGHDT and CDR2 YNNKEL (reference sequence). The CDR3 has 15 amino acids. The CDR3 protein is CASSPWGQGSAEQYF. CDR3 nucleotides: TGTGCCAGCAGCCCCTGGGGGCAGGGGTCGGCCGAGCAGTACTTC.

This clonotype was counted between two and nine times. This CDR3 is CSARPGQGGYEQYF. The DNA of the CDR3 is TGCAGTGCTAGACCGGGACAGGGCGGGTACGAGCAGTACTTC. The rearrangement joins TRBV20-1 to TRBJ2-7; the match to TRBD1 covers 9 bases. The CDR3 runs 14 residues. Germline V gives CDR1 DFQATT, CDR2 SNEGSKA (reference sequence). V lost 2 bases to trimming and J lost 4 bases; unmatched junction nucleotides: 6.

This clonotype was counted only a few times. With a much larger clone just one base away, this may be a read error. The chain has TRBV20-1 and TRBJ2-2; D may be TRBD1 (5 bases). The CDR3 is made up of 14 amino acids. Trimming left V 0 bases short and J 0 bases short, with 5 bases between. Germline CDR1 DFQATT, CDR2 SNEGSKA (reference sequence). CDR3 protein: CSARDRANTGELFF. The CDR3 DNA reads TGCAGTGCTAGAGACAGGGCGAACACCGGGGAGCTGTTTTTT.